Listed below are T cell receptor beta chains from one sample, sequenced in a study of OX40 agonist ivuxolimab in advanced cancers. Sequencing used immunoSEQ multiplex PCR; TCRdb keeps in-frame clones, though not all of them. The data hold about 79,000 clones, with approximately 80% observed a single time. The source material was CD4+ or CD8+ T cells sorted from blood, sampled in a trial of the OX40 agonist ivuxolimab. Every receptor here comes from an adult with an advanced solid tumor such as melanoma, head and neck, liver or kidney cancer. The CDR3 runs from the conserved cysteine through the conserved F or W. A D gene is named only where the DNA matches it firmly. Not all rows give a size; the values are once, few, many and, for expanded clones, a class.

abundance	v_gene	j_gene	d_gene	CDR3aa	CDR3nt
-	TRBV28	TRBJ2-6	-	CASRLAAGANVLTF	TGTGCCAGCAGGCTCGCGGCTGGGGCCAACGTCCTGACTTTC
-	TRBV10-3	TRBJ2-2	-	CAISELGTNTGELFF	TGTGCCATCAGTGAGCTAGGGACGAACACCGGGGAGCTGTTTTTT
-	TRBV5-1	TRBJ2-1	-	CASSLGKGSEQFF	TGCGCCAGCAGCTTGGGCAAGGGGAGTGAGCAGTTCTTC
-	TRBV5-4	TRBJ1-5	TRBD1	CASSFLTGGQPQHF	TGTGCCAGCAGCTTTTTGACAGGGGGTCAGCCCCAGCATTTT
-	TRBV7-9	TRBJ2-5	-	CASSTSGQQETQYF	TGTGCCAGCAGCACCAGCGGACAGCAAGAGACCCAGTACTTC
-	TRBV19	TRBJ1-6	-	CASTQPRQGRSPLHF	TGTGCCAGTACCCAGCCGAGGCAGGGTCGTTCACCCCTCCACTTT
-	TRBV5-1	TRBJ2-2	-	CASSLGTLSNTGELFF	TGCGCCAGCAGCTTGGGTACCCTATCCAACACCGGGGAGCTGTTTTTT
-	TRBV21-1	TRBJ1-5	-	CASRDRGERGNQPQHF	TGTGCCAGCAGGGACAGGGGGGAAAGGGGCAATCAGCCCCAGCATTTT
-	TRBV4-1	TRBJ2-4	TRBD1	CASSQEAGRGGTKNIQYF	TGCGCCAGCAGCCAAGAAGCCGGCAGAGGGGGCACCAAAAACATTCAGTACTTC
-	TRBV28	TRBJ2-3	TRBD1	CASSSPTGGTDTQYF	TGTGCCAGCAGTTCCCCGACAGGGGGTACAGATACGCAGTATTTT
-	TRBV9	TRBJ1-2	TRBD1	CASSVAGTGGRDGYTF	TGTGCCAGCAGCGTAGCGGGGACAGGGGGCCGGGATGGCTACACCTTC
-	TRBV7-9	TRBJ2-2	-	CAIGAAGTGELFF	TGTGCCATTGGGGCCGCGGGCACCGGGGAGCTGTTTTTT
-	TRBV28	TRBJ1-5	-	CASSFVLAAYSNQPQHF	TGTGCCAGCAGTTTTGTTTTGGCCGCGTATAGCAATCAGCCCCAGCATTTT
-	TRBV28	TRBJ1-2	-	CASSYLNGYTF	TGTGCCAGCAGTTATCTAAATGGCTACACCTTC
-	TRBV4-3	TRBJ2-5	TRBD1	CASSQVDREETQYF	TGCGCCAGCAGCCAGGTGGACAGGGAGGAGACCCAGTACTTC
-	TRBV7-8	TRBJ1-3	-	CASSLLGQFPGNTIYF	TGTGCCAGCAGCTTACTCGGCCAATTCCCTGGAAACACCATATATTTT
-	TRBV6-6	TRBJ2-2	TRBD1	CASRKPGQAIGELFF	TGTGCCAGCAGAAAACCGGGACAGGCGATCGGGGAGCTGTTTTTT
-	TRBV28	TRBJ1-3	-	CASSPHGGQRTGNTIYF	TGTGCCAGCAGTCCCCACGGAGGACAGAGGACTGGAAACACCATATATTTT
once	TRBV11-2	TRBJ2-7	TRBD1	CASSLSPTGGYEQYF	TGTGCCAGCAGCTTATCTCCGACAGGGGGCTACGAGCAGTACTTC
-	TRBV7-3	TRBJ1-6	TRBD1	CASSLTGQAYNSPLHF	TGTGCCAGCAGCTTAACGGGACAGGCCTATAATTCACCCCTCCACTTT
-	TRBV19	TRBJ2-3	-	CASSIGEFTDTQYF	TGTGCCAGTAGTATAGGAGAGTTTACAGATACGCAGTATTTT
few	TRBV11-3	TRBJ2-5	TRBD2	CASSLGRREKQETQYF	TGTGCCAGCAGCTTAGGGAGGCGGGAGAAGCAAGAGACCCAGTACTTC
-	TRBV30	TRBJ1-5	-	CAWSLTASNQPQHF	TGTGCCTGGAGTCTGACGGCCAGCAATCAGCCCCAGCATTTT
-	TRBV5-1	TRBJ1-1	TRBD1	CASSFRPGQGNTEAFF	TGCGCCAGCAGCTTTCGACCGGGACAGGGAAACACTGAAGCTTTCTTT
-	TRBV6-6	TRBJ1-5	-	CASTPLEGSNQPQHF	TGTGCCAGCACCCCCCTGGAGGGTAGCAATCAGCCCCAGCATTTT
-	TRBV5-1	TRBJ1-1	TRBD1	CASSLQGTAEAFF	TGCGCCAGCAGCTTACAGGGGACGGCTGAAGCTTTCTTT
-	TRBV30	TRBJ1-5	TRBD1	CAWDEQGNQPQHF	TGTGCCTGGGACGAACAGGGGAATCAGCCCCAGCATTTT
-	TRBV7-6	TRBJ1-1	TRBD1	CASSLGQGDTEAFF	TGTGCCAGCAGCTTAGGACAGGGGGACACTGAAGCTTTCTTT
-	TRBV25-1	TRBJ2-5	TRBD1	CASSEHRGLKQTQYF	TGTGCCAGCAGTGAACACAGGGGGTTAAAGCAGACCCAGTACTTC
once	TRBV6-5	TRBJ2-1	TRBD1	CASGRGQAYNEQFF	TGTGCCAGTGGAAGGGGACAGGCCTACAATGAGCAGTTCTTC
-	TRBV2	TRBJ2-1	-	CASSFGKNEQFF	TGTGCCAGCAGTTTCGGAAAAAATGAGCAGTTCTTC
-	TRBV6-6	TRBJ2-7	-	CASSYSQGHEQYF	TGTGCCAGCAGTTACTCGCAGGGGCACGAGCAGTACTTC
-	TRBV6-5	TRBJ1-2	TRBD1	CASSYSGQGIYGYTF	TGTGCCAGCAGTTACTCGGGACAGGGTATCTATGGCTACACCTTC
-	TRBV28	TRBJ1-6	TRBD1	CASSVNRGRGSPLHF	TGTGCCAGCAGTGTAAACAGGGGGCGAGGCTCACCCCTCCACTTT
-	TRBV11-2	TRBJ1-1	-	CASSFIEAEAFF	TGTGCCAGCAGCTTCATCGAGGCTGAAGCTTTCTTT
-	TRBV5-6	TRBJ1-2	-	CASSLKQGGNYGYTF	TGTGCCAGCAGCTTAAAACAGGGAGGGAACTATGGCTACACCTTC
-	TRBV19	TRBJ1-1	-	CASSMIRGGETEAFF	TGTGCCAGTAGTATGATCCGGGGGGGCGAAACTGAAGCTTTCTTT
few	TRBV7-8	TRBJ2-7	-	CASSPLTPEQYF	TGTGCCAGCAGCCCGCTTACTCCCGAGCAGTACTTC
-	TRBV7-3	TRBJ2-3	-	CASSLSGGTQYF	TGTGCCAGCAGCTTAAGTGGCGGTACGCAGTATTTT
-	TRBV7-9	TRBJ1-3	-	CASSLTGPISGNTIYF	TGTGCCAGCAGCTTAACGGGACCAATCTCTGGAAACACCATATATTTT
-	TRBV5-1	TRBJ2-7	TRBD1	CASSQTGGHEQYF	TGCGCCAGCAGCCAGACAGGGGGCCACGAGCAGTACTTC
-	TRBV21-1	TRBJ1-5	-	CASSTNRDRSNQPQHF	TGTGCCAGCAGCACCAACCGGGACAGAAGCAATCAGCCCCAGCATTTT